These 23 T cell receptor beta chains came from one sample sequenced in a study of CD8+CD57+ T cells in acquired aplastic anemia (dated by TCRdb to about 2018). Data came from an Illumina HiSeq 2000. Profiling of TCR beta VDJ combinations and CDR3 sequences used genomic DNA as the template. The raw public data were reprocessed by TCRdb itself: fastp quality trimming at Q25, MiXCR clonotype calling, in-frame beta chains only. Each CDR3 protein gets just one entry, which takes the most common genes and DNA from the rows behind it. The sample table records 150,000 to 200,000 distinct CDR3 sequences; roughly half of these occur just once. Jointly, the top ten make up 3.2% of the sample. Patients chosen for sequencing had shown expansion of CD8+CD57+ cells by flow cytometry. The sequenced sample consisted of sorted CD4+, CD8+, or CD8+CD57+ T cells (not recorded which) from PBMCs. All receptors derive from a human donor with aplastic anemia.

J is TRBJ1-6 and V is TRBV7-2; possibly TRBD1 for D (6 bases). Germline CDR1 and CDR2: SGHTA and FQGNSA. The CDR3 length is 13 residues. Trimming cost V 3 bases and J 13 bases, with 13 bases left between them. The CDR3 nucleotides read TGTGCCAGCAGCTTGGTAACAGGGACGCCCCTCCACTTT. Translation gives CASSLVTGTPLHF.

V usage is TRBV20-1 and J usage is TRBJ2-7; D is perhaps TRBD2 (5 bases). Germline CDR1 is DFQATT and CDR2 is SNEGSKA (reference sequence). This CDR3 comprises 14 residues. V was shortened by 1 base and J by 4 bases, with 14 bases between the two germline ends. CDR3 coding DNA: TGCAGTGCTAGAGGAGGTGGAGGAGAGTACGAGCAGTACGTC. Protein: CSARGGGGEYEQYV.

The genes are TRBV10-3 and TRBJ1-5, with 10 bases fitting TRBD1. The CDR3 loop spans 16 amino acids. J lost 5 bases, V lost 2 bases, and 6 bases had no gene match. CDR1 and CDR2 from the germline V gene are ENHRY and SYGVKD. The CDR3: CAISETDRGTYQPQHF. CDR3 coding DNA: TGTGCCATCAGTGAGACGGACAGGGGGACCTATCAGCCCCAGCATTTT.

This clonotype has ten or more counts. The rearrangement links TRBV3-1 to TRBJ1-6, with 8 nucleotides matching TRBD1. In germline, CDR1 is LGHDT, CDR2 YNNKEL (reference sequence). The CDR3 covers 16 residues. Germline trimming cut 3 bases from V and 10 bases from J; bases unmatched to any gene: 11. The CDR3, as DNA: TGTGCCAGCAGCCATAAAGCAGGGGGCCCCGACTCACCCCTCCACTTT. It codes for CASSHKAGGPDSPLHF.

This clonotype occurred many times. The rearrangement uses TRBV6-2 or TRBV6-3 and TRBJ1-5, with a tentative D call TRBD1 (6 bases). The CDR3 totals 14 residues. Trimming left V 2 bases short and J 4 bases short, with 9 bases between. The germline CDR1 and CDR2 sequences are MNHEY and SVGEGT. In DNA form, the CDR3 reads TGTGCCAGCAGTTACGTGGACAGTAATCAGCCCCAGCATTTT. It translates to CASSYVDSNQPQHF.

Of note for this clonotype: A read error may be the cause here, since a much bigger clone is one base away. This rearrangement joins TRBV5-5 to TRBJ1-2; perhaps TRBD1 as D (5 bases). Looked up from germline, CDR1 is SGHKS and CDR2 is YYEKEE (reference sequence). CDR3 length: 14 residues. The ends were cut back, 2 bases at V and 7 bases at J, with 15 bases in the middle. The chain's CDR3 is CASSFPRAFCGYTF. CDR3 in DNA: TGTGCCAGCAGCTTCCCCAGGGCCTTCTGTGGCTACACCTTC.

Many counts were recorded for this clonotype. The genes are TRBV12-3 or TRBV12-4 and TRBJ1-2, with TRBD1 matching 11 bases. Trimming removed 5 bases from V and 4 bases from J; junction bases left unmatched: 9. CDR3 length: 16 amino acids. In nucleotides, the CDR3 is TGTGCCAGCAGTCCCCGGGACAGGGGGTTCGGCTATGGCTACACCTTC. Protein: CASSPRDRGFGYGYTF.

On this clonotype itself: One end of the junction fails to match germline, which may point to a read error. The chain is built from TRBV6-1 and TRBJ2-2; D is perhaps TRBD2 (5 bases). The germline CDR1 and CDR2 sequences are MNHNS and SASEGT. CDR3 size: 13 residues. CDR3 amino acids: CASSMTGTGEPFF. The CDR3 bases are TGTGCCAGCAGCATGACTGGCACCGGGGAGCCGTTTTTT.

The chain couples TRBV6-2 or TRBV6-3 to TRBJ1-1; 11 bases match TRBD1. J lost 6 bases, V lost 5 bases, and 5 bases had no gene match. Per the germline V gene, CDR1 is MNHEY and CDR2 is SVGEGT. CDR3 length equals 14 residues. CDR3 sequence reads: CASSRTGGPAEAFF. CDR3 DNA: TGTGCCAGCAGTCGGACAGGGGGCCCCGCTGAAGCTTTCTTT.

The CDR3 is CATGVESYNEQFF. The CDR3 bases are TGTGCCACAGGGGTAGAGTCCTACAATGAGCAGTTCTTC. This chain uses TRBV15 with TRBJ2-1, with D perhaps matching TRBD1 (5 bases). V shed 9 bases and J shed 1 base, with 10 bases lying between them. In germline, CDR1 is LNHNV, CDR2 YYDKDF (reference sequence). The CDR3 covers 13 residues.

The J gene is TRBJ2-3, the V gene TRBV7-9; 10 bases align to TRBD2. With 8 bases clipped from V and 1 base from J, the junction kept 3 bases outside the gene matches. CDR1 and CDR2 from the germline V gene are SEHNR and FQNEAQ (reference sequence). CDR3 length: 14 residues. The CDR3 here is CASGGTSGTDTQYF. In DNA, the CDR3 is TGTGCCAGCGGTGGGACTAGCGGCACAGATACGCAGTATTTT.

This chain links TRBV5-1 with TRBJ2-1; D unclear. V was cut by 4 bases and J by 0 bases, with 14 bases left in between. CDR1 is SGHRS, CDR2 YFSETQ, per germline. The CDR3 is made up of 16 amino acids. The CDR3 sequence is CASSPGELSSYNEQFF. The CDR3 DNA reads TGCGCCAGCAGCCCCGGCGAGTTAAGCTCCTACAATGAGCAGTTCTTC.

The V call is TRBV10-2, the J call TRBJ2-7; D might be TRBD2 (7 bases). Looked up from germline, CDR1 is WSHSY and CDR2 is SAAADI. Trimming removed 1 base from V and 6 bases from J, with 13 bases in between. The CDR3 consists of 14 residues. CDR3 coding DNA: TGCGCCAGCAGTGAGTTGGGAGGGGGGGGCGAGCAGTACTTC. It encodes CASSELGGGGEQYF.

Here the CDR3 DNA reads TGCGCCAGCAGCTTGGATGCAGGGAACTATGGCTACACCTTC. This gives the protein CASSLDAGNYGYTF. The chain has TRBV5-1 and TRBJ1-2; perhaps TRBD1 as D (5 bases). This CDR3 spans 14 amino acids. Germline CDR1 and CDR2: SGHRS and YFSETQ. Trimming left V 0 bases short and J 2 bases short, with 8 bases between.

Ten or more counts support this clonotype. The V gene is TRBV12-3 or TRBV12-4, the J gene TRBJ2-5; a weak D match, TRBD1 (5 bases). The CDR3 runs 14 residues. Trimming left V 0 bases short and J 3 bases short, with 8 bases between. Here the CDR3 reads CASSLAGAEETQYF. DNA for the CDR3: TGTGCCAGCAGTTTAGCAGGGGCGGAAGAGACCCAGTACTTC.

The V and J genes are TRBV2 and TRBJ2-4; possible D gene TRBD2, 5 bases. Germline V lookup: CDR1 SNHLY, CDR2 FYNNEI. CDR3 length equals 13 residues. The DNA of the CDR3 is TGTGCGGGTCGCGGAGGCTCAAGGAACATTCAGTACTTC. Amino acids: CAGRGGSRNIQYF.

The V gene is TRBV2, the J gene TRBJ2-7; D tentatively reads TRBD1 or TRBD2 (5 bases each). Between the trimmed V and J ends, which lost 7 bases and 3 bases, there was a span of 13 bases. This CDR3 is 13 amino acids long. Germline loops: CDR1 SNHLY, CDR2 FYNNEI. This CDR3 is CASIGASGYEQYF. The CDR3 coding sequence is TGTGCCAGCATCGGGGCCAGCGGCTACGAGCAGTACTTC.

The gene calls are TRBV10-3 and TRBJ2-1; 13 bases are a match to TRBD2. From germline, CDR1 is ENHRY and CDR2 SYGVKD. The ends lost 2 bases at V and 7 bases at J; junction bases unmatched: 11. The CDR3 is made up of 18 amino acids. The CDR3 nucleotides are TGTGCCATCAGTGAGCAACCCGGGACTAGCGGGATGCGGAATGAGCAGTTCTTC. Its translation is CAISEQPGTSGMRNEQFF.

This clonotype came up many times. The chain has TRBV9 and TRBJ2-2; the D is unclear. There are 14 residues in the CDR3. In germline, CDR1 is SGDLS, CDR2 YYNGEE. Trimming stripped 2 bases from V and 2 bases from J, with 7 bases between. This CDR3 reads CASSVAFNTGELFF. The CDR3 DNA reads as TGTGCCAGCAGCGTCGCATTCAACACCGGGGAGCTGTTTTTT.

On this clonotype: A much larger clone lies one base from this, so it may be a read error. The rearrangement joins TRBV6-1 to TRBJ1-1; tentatively, D is TRBD1 (5 bases). Germline V gives CDR1 MNHNS, CDR2 SASEGT. V lost 8 bases and J 9 bases, leaving 13 bases between the germline ends. This CDR3 comprises 11 residues. The CDR3 sequence: CASRGEIQAFF. The CDR3 DNA reads as TGTGCCAGCCGGGGCGAAATTCAAGCTTTCTTT.

The table lists this clonotype with many counts. The chain recombines TRBV5-1 with TRBJ2-1; 7 nucleotides agree with TRBD2. The CDR3 length is 14 residues. Trimming at V came to 4 bases and at J to 5 bases, leaving 6 bases not matched to a gene. Germline V gene lookup returns CDR1 SGHRS and CDR2 YFSETQ. CDR3 sequence (DNA): TGCGCCAGCAGCCCCGGGACTATTAACAATGAGCAGTTCTTC. Its translation: CASSPGTINNEQFF.

This clonotype was counted a single time. V is TRBV2 and J is TRBJ1-6; no clear D gene. The germline V gene has CDR1 SNHLY and CDR2 FYNNEI. The CDR3 has 13 amino acids. V was pared by 4 bases and J by 6 bases, with 7 bases between. CDR3 nucleotide sequence: TGTGCCAGCAGTGCCTCCAGTAATTCACCCCTCCACTTT. Translating it yields CASSASSNSPLHF.

The V gene is TRBV29-1, the J gene TRBJ2-7; 7 positions match TRBD1. Germline values: CDR1 SQVTM, CDR2 ANQGSEA. V was clipped by 3 bases and J by 0 bases; unmatched bases: 8. The CDR3 runs 15 residues. The CDR3 loop reads CSVERLRDSSYEQYF. As DNA, the CDR3 is TGCAGCGTTGAGAGGCTCCGGGACAGCTCCTACGAGCAGTACTTC.